This T cell receptor beta chain was found in a study of cytotoxic CD8 clonotypes in ibrutinib-treated CLL. On the study more broadly: After median around 68 months, approximately 14 stayed in remission, approximately 12 progressed; responses about 24 partial, 2 complete. Study-level points and caveats: Measured clonality at baseline was greater than in age-matched healthy donors and tracked with circulating CD8+ T-cell counts. Elevated clonality accompanied ibrutinib response, with a return toward baseline values at progression.

Trimming took off 5 bases at V and 2 bases at J, with 12 bases between the two ends. This CDR3 comprises 14 residues. Germline V lookup: CDR1 SGHTA, CDR2 FQGNSA. As to this clone: Its specificity is not known.

Sequenced by immunoSEQ multiplex PCR; TCRdb stores in-frame clones only, minus some. The sample has approximately 130,000 clones; approximately 81% are singletons. This sequence joins TRBV7-2 and TRBJ2-5; D may be TRBD1 or TRBD2 (7 bases each). The receptor comes from a human donor with chronic lymphocytic leukemia. The material was PBMCs, obtained after 24 months of ibrutinib treatment. CDR3 coding DNA: TGTGCCAGCAGCGCCCAGGGGGGGCAAGAGACCCAGTACTTC. The encoded protein is CASSAQGGQETQYF.